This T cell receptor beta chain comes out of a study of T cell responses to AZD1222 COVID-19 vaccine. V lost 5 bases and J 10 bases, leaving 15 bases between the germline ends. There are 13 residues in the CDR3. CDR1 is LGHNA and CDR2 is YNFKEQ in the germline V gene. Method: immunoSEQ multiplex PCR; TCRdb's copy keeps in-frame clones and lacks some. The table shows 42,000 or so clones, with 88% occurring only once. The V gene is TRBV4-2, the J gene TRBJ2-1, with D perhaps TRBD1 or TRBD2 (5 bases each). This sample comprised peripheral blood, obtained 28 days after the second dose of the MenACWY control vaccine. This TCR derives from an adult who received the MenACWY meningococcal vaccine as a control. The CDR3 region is CASSSDRGLEQFF. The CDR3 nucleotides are TGTGCCAGCAGCTCGGACCGGGGCCTCGAGCAGTTCTTC.